This T cell receptor (beta chain) was recorded in a study of blood T cell repertoires in COVID-19. Study-wide context: The United States, Italy and Spain were the sources of the acute and convalescent COVID-19 samples.

As processed by the authors: Estimation of nucleated cell counts was performed using reference gene primer amplification. Assay: immunoSEQ multiplex PCR; the TCRdb copy retains only in-frame clones and omits some. That table gives V, J and clone size, and the DNA gave D and trimming. The table has under 35,000 clones, 75% to 90% seen once. Germline V gene sequence: CDR1 SGDLS, CDR2 YYNGEE. V lost 4 bases to trimming and J lost 2 bases; unmatched junction nucleotides: 8. The CDR3 runs 16 residues. Input material: peripheral blood. This sequence was found in a man in his sixties with active COVID-19. The chain links TRBV9 to TRBJ2-3; the match to TRBD1 covers 9 bases. The CDR3 here is CASSKQGATVTDTQYF. CDR3 nucleotides: TGTGCCAGCAGCAAACAGGGGGCAACGGTCACAGATACGCAGTATTTT.